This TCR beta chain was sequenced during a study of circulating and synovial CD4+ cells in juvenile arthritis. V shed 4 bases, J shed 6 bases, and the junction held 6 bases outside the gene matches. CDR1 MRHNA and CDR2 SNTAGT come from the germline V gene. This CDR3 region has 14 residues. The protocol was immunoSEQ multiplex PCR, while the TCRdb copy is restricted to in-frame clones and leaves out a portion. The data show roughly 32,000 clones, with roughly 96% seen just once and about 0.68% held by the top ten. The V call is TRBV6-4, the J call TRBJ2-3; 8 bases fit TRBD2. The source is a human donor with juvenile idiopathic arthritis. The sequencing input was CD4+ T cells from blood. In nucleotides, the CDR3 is TGTGCCAGCAGTGCGGACGGGGGGGCGGATACGCAGTATTTT. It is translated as CASSADGGADTQYF.